This T cell receptor beta chain was obtained from a study of post-analysis software for immune sequencing data. In the study overall: The cohort encompassed relapsing-remitting, secondary progressive and progressive-relapsing multiple sclerosis disease courses. Study-wide results and limits: In multiple sclerosis, normalized Chao1 diversity was significantly below that of controls.

Prepared TCR beta cDNA libraries contained unique molecular identifiers. TCRdb processed the PCR reads anew with MiXCR; each CDR3 protein has one entry. Of around 440,000 distinct CDR3 sequences listed, around 40% are singletons. Note on this clonotype: Its cognate antigen is unknown.

Sequencing was performed on blood. This TCR was recovered from a girl between 10 and 17 years old with multiple sclerosis.

CDR3 bases: TGTGCCAGCAGTTACTCGAGGGATAATGAAAAACTGTTTTTT. This gives the protein CASSYSRDNEKLFF. The chain carries TRBV6-5 and TRBJ1-4; D not resolved. Germline lookup yields CDR1 MNHEY and CDR2 SVGAGI. Trimming took 0 bases from V and 4 from J, leaving 6 bases between them. This CDR3 contains 14 residues.